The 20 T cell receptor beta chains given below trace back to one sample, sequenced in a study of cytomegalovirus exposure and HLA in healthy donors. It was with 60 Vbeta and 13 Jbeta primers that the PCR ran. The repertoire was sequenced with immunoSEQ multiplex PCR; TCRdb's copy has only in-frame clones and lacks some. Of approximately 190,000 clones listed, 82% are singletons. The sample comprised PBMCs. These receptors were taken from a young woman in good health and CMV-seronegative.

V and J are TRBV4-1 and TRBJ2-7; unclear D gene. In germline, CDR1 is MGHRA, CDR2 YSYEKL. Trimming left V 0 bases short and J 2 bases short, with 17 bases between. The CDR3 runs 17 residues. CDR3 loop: CASSQDNLKKPPYEQYF. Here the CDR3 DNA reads TGCGCCAGCAGCCAAGATAACTTAAAGAAACCCCCCTACGAGCAGTACTTC.

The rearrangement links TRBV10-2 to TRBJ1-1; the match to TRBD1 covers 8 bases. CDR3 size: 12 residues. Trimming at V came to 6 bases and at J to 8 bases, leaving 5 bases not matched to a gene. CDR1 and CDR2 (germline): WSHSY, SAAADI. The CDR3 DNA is TGCGCCAGCAGGGACAGGGAACGGGAAGCTTTCTTT. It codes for CASRDREREAFF.

CDR3 sequence reads: CASERGTGGANVLTF. In DNA form, the CDR3 reads TGTGCCAGCGAGCGGGGGACGGGCGGGGCCAACGTCCTGACTTTC. The chain uses TRBV2 and TRBJ2-6; 8 bases are shared with TRBD2. In germline, CDR1 is SNHLY, CDR2 FYNNEI. J gave up 4 bases and V 8 bases, and 7 bases lay outside the gene matches. This CDR3 is built from 15 residues.

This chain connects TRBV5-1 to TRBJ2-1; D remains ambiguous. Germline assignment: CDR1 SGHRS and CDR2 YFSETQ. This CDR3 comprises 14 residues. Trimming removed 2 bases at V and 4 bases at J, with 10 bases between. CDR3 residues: CASSLQKDYNEQFF. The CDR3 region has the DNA TGCGCCAGCAGCTTACAGAAGGATTACAATGAGCAGTTCTTC.

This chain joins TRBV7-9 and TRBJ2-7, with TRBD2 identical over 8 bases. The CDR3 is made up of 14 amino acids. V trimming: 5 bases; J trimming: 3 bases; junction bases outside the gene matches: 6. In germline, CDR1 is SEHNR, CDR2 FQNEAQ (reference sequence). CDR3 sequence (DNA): TGTGCCAGCAGCCCGCGGACTAGCCTCTACGAGCAGTACTTC. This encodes CASSPRTSLYEQYF.

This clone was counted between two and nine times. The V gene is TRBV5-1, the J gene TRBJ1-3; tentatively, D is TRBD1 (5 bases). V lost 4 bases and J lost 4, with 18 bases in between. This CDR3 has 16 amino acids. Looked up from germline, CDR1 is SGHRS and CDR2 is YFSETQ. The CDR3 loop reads CASSLSQGLEGNTIYF. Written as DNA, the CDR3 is TGCGCCAGCAGCCTTTCTCAGGGTCTGGAAGGAAACACCATATATTTT.

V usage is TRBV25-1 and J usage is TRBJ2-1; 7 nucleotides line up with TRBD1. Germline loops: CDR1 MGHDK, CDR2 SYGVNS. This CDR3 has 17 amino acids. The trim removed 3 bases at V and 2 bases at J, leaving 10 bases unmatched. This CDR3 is CASSETRDRATYNEQFF. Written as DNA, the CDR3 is TGTGCCAGCAGTGAGACCCGAGACAGGGCGACCTACAATGAGCAGTTCTTC.

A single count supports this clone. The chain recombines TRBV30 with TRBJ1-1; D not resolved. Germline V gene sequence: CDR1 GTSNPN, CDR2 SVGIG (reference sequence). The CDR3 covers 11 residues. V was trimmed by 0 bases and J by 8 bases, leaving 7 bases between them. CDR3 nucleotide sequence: TGTGCCTGGAGTGTACTGAAAGAAGCTTTCTTT. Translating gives CAWSVLKEAFF. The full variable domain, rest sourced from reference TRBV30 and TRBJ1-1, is SQTIHQWPATLVQPVGSPLSLECTVEGTSNPNLYWYRQAAGRGLQLLFYSVGIGQISSEVPQNLSASRPQDRQFILSSKKLLLSDSGFYLCAWSVLKEAFFGQGTRLTVV.

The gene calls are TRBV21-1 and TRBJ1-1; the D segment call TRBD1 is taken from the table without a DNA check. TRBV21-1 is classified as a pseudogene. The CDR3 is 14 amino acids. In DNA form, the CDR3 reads TGTGCCAGCAGCGAAACAGGGGTCTACACTGAAGCTTTCTTT. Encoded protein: CASSETGVYTEAFF.

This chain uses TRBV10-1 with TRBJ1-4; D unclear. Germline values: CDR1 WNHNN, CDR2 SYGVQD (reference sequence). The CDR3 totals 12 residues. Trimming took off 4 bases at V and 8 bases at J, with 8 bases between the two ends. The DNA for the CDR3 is TGCGCCAGCAGTGGAGGGCCCGAAAAACTGTTTTTT. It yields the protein CASSGGPEKLFF.

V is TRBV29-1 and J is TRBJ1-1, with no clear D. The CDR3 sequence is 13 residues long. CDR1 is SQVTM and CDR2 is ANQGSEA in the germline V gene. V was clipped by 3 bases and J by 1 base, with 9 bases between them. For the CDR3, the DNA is TGCAGCGTTGACAACAGTCGGAACACTGAAGCTTTCTTT. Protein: CSVDNSRNTEAFF.

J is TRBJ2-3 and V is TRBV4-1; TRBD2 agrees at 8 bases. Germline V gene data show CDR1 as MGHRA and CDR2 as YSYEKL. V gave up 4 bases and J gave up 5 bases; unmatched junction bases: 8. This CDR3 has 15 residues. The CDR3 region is CASSLTGGAGDTQYF. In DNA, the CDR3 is TGCGCCAGCAGCCTCACGGGGGGGGCCGGAGATACGCAGTATTTT.

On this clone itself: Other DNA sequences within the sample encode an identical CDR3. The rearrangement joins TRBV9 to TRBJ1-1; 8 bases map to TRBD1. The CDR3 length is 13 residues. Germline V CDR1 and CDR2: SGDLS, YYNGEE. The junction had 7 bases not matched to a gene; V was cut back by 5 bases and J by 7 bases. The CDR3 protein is CASRGQGMDEAFF. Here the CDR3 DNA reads TGTGCCAGCAGAGGACAGGGAATGGATGAAGCTTTCTTT.

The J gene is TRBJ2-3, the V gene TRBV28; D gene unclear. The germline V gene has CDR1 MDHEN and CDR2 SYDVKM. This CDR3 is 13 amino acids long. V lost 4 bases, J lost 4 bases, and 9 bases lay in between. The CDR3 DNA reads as TGTGCCAGCAGTTCCCGAACACCAGATACGCAGTATTTT. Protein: CASSSRTPDTQYF.

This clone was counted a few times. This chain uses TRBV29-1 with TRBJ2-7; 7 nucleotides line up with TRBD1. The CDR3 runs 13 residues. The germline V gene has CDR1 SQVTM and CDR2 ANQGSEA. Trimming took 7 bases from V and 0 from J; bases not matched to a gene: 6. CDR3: CSAGDSNSYEQYF. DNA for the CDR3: TGCAGCGCTGGGGACAGCAACTCCTACGAGCAGTACTTC.

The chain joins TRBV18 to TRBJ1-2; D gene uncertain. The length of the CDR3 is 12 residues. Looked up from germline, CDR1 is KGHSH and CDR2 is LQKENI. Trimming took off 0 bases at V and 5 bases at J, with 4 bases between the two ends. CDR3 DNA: TGTGCCAGCTCACCACCTACTTATGGCTACACCTTC. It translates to CASSPPTYGYTF.

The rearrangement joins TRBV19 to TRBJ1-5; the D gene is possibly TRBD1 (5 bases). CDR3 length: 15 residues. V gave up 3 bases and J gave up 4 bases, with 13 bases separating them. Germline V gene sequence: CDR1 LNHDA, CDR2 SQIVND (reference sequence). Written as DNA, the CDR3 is TGTGCCAGTAGTATGAGAGGACAACTGAATCAGCCCCAGCATTTT. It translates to CASSMRGQLNQPQHF.

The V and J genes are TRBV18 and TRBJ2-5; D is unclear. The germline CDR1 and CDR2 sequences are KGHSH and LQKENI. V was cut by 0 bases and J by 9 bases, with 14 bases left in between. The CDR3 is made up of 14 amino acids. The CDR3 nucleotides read TGTGCCAGCTCACCACCCTTCTCCGATGCGGCCCAGTACTTC. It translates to CASSPPFSDAAQYF.

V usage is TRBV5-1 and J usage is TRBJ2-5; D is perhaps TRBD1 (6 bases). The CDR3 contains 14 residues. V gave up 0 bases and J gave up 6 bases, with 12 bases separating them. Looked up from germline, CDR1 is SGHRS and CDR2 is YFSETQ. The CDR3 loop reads CASSLGQVFQTQYF. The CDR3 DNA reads TGCGCCAGCAGCTTGGGACAGGTATTCCAGACCCAGTACTTC.

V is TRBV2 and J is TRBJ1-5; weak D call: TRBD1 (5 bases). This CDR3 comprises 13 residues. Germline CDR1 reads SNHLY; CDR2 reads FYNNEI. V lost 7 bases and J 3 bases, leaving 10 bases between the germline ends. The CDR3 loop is CASIRDFNQPQHF. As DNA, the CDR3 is TGTGCCAGCATCAGGGATTTCAATCAGCCCCAGCATTTT.